The rows below give T cell receptor beta chains drawn from one sample of a study of CD8 T cells in Susac syndrome. TCRdb used MiXCR to reprocess the immunoSEQ multiplex PCR reads, holding one entry per CDR3 protein. The sample carries some 190,000 distinct CDR3 sequences, 85% to 95% recorded once. The sample taken for sequencing was CD4+ T cells from PBMCs. These receptors were collected from a human donor in good health. Both conserved end residues are part of each CDR3. A D gene is named only where the DNA matches it firmly. Size is omitted from some rows. Given values are once, few, many or a class for expanded clones.

d_call j_call v_call clone_size cdr3_aa cdr3_nt
- TRBJ1-6 TRBV3-1 - CASSQDLPTARTVYF TGTGCCAGCAGCCAAGATTTGCCGACGGCGCGGACAGTCTACTTT
- TRBJ2-3 TRBV28 - CASSLQRNTQYF TGTGCCAGCAGTTTACAGCGGAATACGCAGTATTTT
TRBD2 TRBJ2-1 TRBV20-1 - CSARGTSGRYNEQFF TGCAGTGCCCGAGGGACTAGCGGGAGGTACAATGAGCAGTTCTTC
- TRBJ2-3 TRBV7-9 - CASSLSIDTQYF TGTGCCAGCAGCTTGTCGATAGATACGCAGTATTTT
- TRBJ2-4 TRBV9 - CASSVVPGGAKNIQYF TGTGCCAGCAGCGTAGTCCCCGGGGGAGCCAAAAACATTCAGTACTTC
TRBD1 TRBJ2-3 TRBV29-1 - CSVRIGQAGDTQYF TGCAGCGTTCGAATCGGACAGGCGGGAGATACGCAGTATTTT
- TRBJ2-2 TRBV7-3 - CASSSYSTGELFF TGTGCCAGCAGCTCTTACAGCACCGGGGAGCTGTTTTTT
TRBD1 TRBJ1-1 TRBV2 - CASSVRTGKAFF TGTGCCAGCAGTGTTAGGACAGGGAAAGCTTTCTTT
- TRBJ1-5 TRBV29-1 - CSVGTSSLNQPQHF TGCAGCGTTGGGACGTCGAGCCTGAATCAGCCCCAGCATTTT
- TRBJ1-2 TRBV5-4 - CASSGPGVYGYTF TGTGCCAGCAGTGGACCGGGGGTCTATGGCTACACCTTC
- TRBJ1-5 TRBV30 - CAWGDYNQPQHF TGTGCCTGGGGGGACTACAATCAGCCCCAGCATTTT
- TRBJ2-7 TRBV7-2 - CASRLGGHSYEQYF TGTGCCAGCAGACTAGGGGGACATTCCTACGAGCAGTACTTC
- TRBJ2-1 TRBV6-1 - CASTTSARASYNEQFF TGTGCCAGCACGACATCCGCCAGGGCCTCCTACAATGAGCAGTTCTTC
- TRBJ1-6 TRBV5-1 - CASSRQDAASPLHF TGCGCCAGCAGCCGGCAGGACGCGGCTTCACCCCTCCACTTT
- TRBJ2-1 TRBV18 - CASSPTPSEQFF TGTGCCAGCTCACCAACACCGAGTGAGCAGTTCTTC
- TRBJ1-5 TRBV20-1 - CSAREVGNSNQPQHF TGCAGTGCTAGAGAAGTTGGAAATAGCAATCAGCCCCAGCATTTT
- TRBJ2-2 TRBV29-1 - CSVSKNTGELFF TGCAGCGTTTCAAAGAACACCGGGGAGCTGTTTTTT
- TRBJ2-5 TRBV15 - CATASQETQYF TGTGCCACCGCCAGCCAAGAGACCCAGTACTTC
TRBD1 TRBJ1-4 TRBV20-1 once CSARWDSGNEKLFF TGCAGTGCTAGATGGGACAGCGGTAATGAAAAACTGTTTTTT
- TRBJ2-1 TRBV4-1 - CASSQDSGADSSYNEQFF TGCGCCAGCAGCCAAGATAGTGGAGCGGACAGCTCCTACAATGAGCAGTTCTTC
TRBD2 TRBJ2-1 TRBV24-1 - CATSDLSGRAWDEQFF TGTGCCACCAGTGACCTCAGCGGGAGGGCTTGGGATGAGCAGTTCTTC
- TRBJ2-1 TRBV6-2/TRBV6-3 - CASRDSGTYNEQFF TGTGCCAGCAGGGATAGCGGAACCTACAATGAGCAGTTCTTC
- TRBJ2-3 TRBV20-1 - CSAVRDRYTDTQYF TGCAGTGCGGTAAGGGACCGCTACACAGATACGCAGTATTTT
- TRBJ2-2 TRBV29-1 - CTPGVGKELFF TGCACCCCAGGGGTCGGGAAGGAGCTGTTTTTT
- TRBJ1-1 TRBV20-1 - CSANWQPKTAEAFF TGCAGTGCTAATTGGCAGCCGAAGACCGCTGAAGCTTTCTTT
- TRBJ2-3 TRBV27 - CASSTGGDTQYF TGTGCCAGCAGCACTGGGGGGGATACGCAGTATTTT
- TRBJ1-1 TRBV14 - CASRQDGNTEAFF TGTGCCAGCAGACAGGACGGGAACACTGAAGCTTTCTTT
- TRBJ2-1 TRBV20-1 - CSATNREFKFF TGCAGTGCTACGAACCGGGAATTTAAGTTCTTC
TRBD2 TRBJ2-3 TRBV7-2 - CASSLRTSSDTQYF TGTGCCAGCAGCTTGAGGACTAGCTCGGATACGCAGTATTTT
- TRBJ2-2 TRBV2 - CATSGDTSGELFF TGTGCCACCTCCGGTGATACGAGTGGGGAGCTGTTTTTT
TRBD1 TRBJ1-1 TRBV12-5 - CASGLQGADTEAFF TGTGCTAGTGGTTTGCAGGGGGCGGACACTGAAGCTTTCTTT
TRBD1 TRBJ2-3 TRBV24-1 - CATRDRDTSTDTQYF TGTGCCACGCGGGACAGGGACACTAGCACAGATACGCAGTATTTT
TRBD2 TRBJ2-3 TRBV14 - CASSDTSGTDTQYF TGTGCCAGCAGCGATACTAGCGGCACAGATACGCAGTATTTT
- TRBJ2-1 TRBV24-1 - CATSPRGGENNEQFF TGTGCCACCAGTCCCAGAGGCGGAGAGAACAATGAGCAGTTCTTC
- TRBJ2-7 TRBV29-1 - CSVESGPYEQYF TGCAGCGTTGAGTCGGGCCCCTACGAGCAGTACTTC
- TRBJ2-1 TRBV7-9 - CASRAGQTYNEQFF TGTGCCAGCAGGGCGGGACAGACTTACAATGAGCAGTTCTTC
- TRBJ2-3 TRBV4-3 - CASSQAANAVASTDTQYF TGCGCCAGCAGCCAAGCCGCAAACGCAGTGGCCTCCACAGATACGCAGTATTTT
- TRBJ1-2 TRBV7-2 - CASSTAGPYGYTF TGTGCCAGCAGCACCGCGGGCCCTTATGGCTACACCTTC
TRBD1 TRBJ2-7 TRBV27 once CATGQGVSYEQYF TGTGCCACCGGACAGGGGGTCTCCTACGAGCAGTACTTC
TRBD1 TRBJ2-5 TRBV29-1 - CSVEGPTGGGQETQYF TGCAGCGTTGAAGGCCCAACAGGGGGCGGACAAGAGACCCAGTACTTC
- TRBJ2-7 TRBV24-1 - CATSATGSYEQYF TGTGCCACCAGTGCTACAGGGTCCTACGAGCAGTACTTC
- TRBJ1-1 TRBV3-1 - CASSQDMAEKAFF TGTGCCAGCAGCCAAGATATGGCAGAGAAAGCTTTCTTT
TRBD1 TRBJ1-4 TRBV20-1 - CSARGGGQANEKLFF TGCAGTGCTAGAGGCGGCGGACAGGCTAATGAAAAACTGTTTTTT
- TRBJ1-1 TRBV27 - CASSLNRVNTEAFF TGTGCCAGCAGTTTGAACAGGGTAAACACTGAAGCTTTCTTT
TRBD2 TRBJ2-1 TRBV20-1 - CSASTGTSGYNEQFF TGCAGTGCTTCGACCGGGACTAGCGGGTACAATGAGCAGTTCTTC
- TRBJ2-1 TRBV9 - CASSEGQRGQRNEQFF TGTGCCAGCAGCGAAGGTCAACGGGGACAAAGAAATGAGCAGTTCTTC